A selection of T cell receptor beta chains follows, all from one sample in a study of blood T cell repertoires in COVID-19. Clones were sequenced by immunoSEQ multiplex PCR, and TCRdb holds only the in-frame ones, with some missing. The sample consists of some 70,000 clones, over 75% of them appearing once. The sample taken for sequencing was peripheral blood. Receptor source: a middle-aged man with COVID-19, enrolled during active disease. Each CDR3 is given with its conserved first and last residue.

v_gene: TRBV24-1; j_gene: TRBJ2-7; CDR3aa: CATSANRAIFYYEQYF
v_gene: TRBV2; j_gene: TRBJ2-3; CDR3aa: CASSGLAGDTQYF
v_gene: TRBV2; j_gene: TRBJ2-7; CDR3aa: CASRGEGGGYEQYF
v_gene: TRBV6-1; j_gene: TRBJ1-2; CDR3aa: CASSEAWTDDYGYTF
v_gene: TRBV7-5; j_gene: TRBJ2-2; CDR3aa: CVRSHRDRDTGELFF
v_gene: TRBV19; j_gene: TRBJ1-3; CDR3aa: CASSISGLPPGNTIYF
v_gene: TRBV24-1; j_gene: TRBJ2-1; CDR3aa: CATSPPGPRGNEQFF
v_gene: TRBV13; j_gene: TRBJ1-2; CDR3aa: CASSSRTPRDYGYTF
v_gene: TRBV2; j_gene: TRBJ2-5; CDR3aa: CASSPGQARGEETQYF
v_gene: TRBV11-2; j_gene: TRBJ2-5; CDR3aa: CASSPRPTGQGTQYF
v_gene: TRBV7-8; j_gene: TRBJ1-6; CDR3aa: CASSLNRVMGSYNSPLHF
v_gene: TRBV9; j_gene: TRBJ2-7; CDR3aa: CASSPRQNLYEQYF
v_gene: TRBV6-5; j_gene: TRBJ2-1; CDR3aa: CASSYSGSFSYNEQFF
v_gene: TRBV6-5; j_gene: TRBJ2-4; CDR3aa: CASTESGRRDIQYF
v_gene: TRBV5-1; j_gene: TRBJ2-1; CDR3aa: CASSLALAEYNEQFF
v_gene: TRBV3-1/TRBV3-2; j_gene: TRBJ1-2; CDR3aa: CASSQSEGTGYTF
v_gene: TRBV20-1; j_gene: TRBJ1-5; CDR3aa: CSASVRVLSQPQHF
v_gene: TRBV28; j_gene: TRBJ2-7; CDR3aa: CASQDGGDEQYF
v_gene: TRBV5-1; j_gene: TRBJ2-3; CDR3aa: CASSLGGGSSTDTQYF
v_gene: TRBV5-4; j_gene: TRBJ1-3; CDR3aa: CASSLFTGLSSGNTIYF
v_gene: TRBV3-1/TRBV3-2; j_gene: TRBJ2-5; CDR3aa: CASSQGEGVETQYF
v_gene: TRBV2; j_gene: TRBJ1-6; CDR3aa: CASSGRQVNSPLHF
v_gene: TRBV10-3; j_gene: TRBJ2-5; CDR3aa: CAISEKEVAGGGETQYF
v_gene: TRBV18; j_gene: TRBJ2-7; CDR3aa: CASSRGTDRAYEQYF
v_gene: TRBV6-2/TRBV6-3; j_gene: TRBJ2-3; CDR3aa: CASSIGQGGTQYF
v_gene: TRBV11-2; j_gene: TRBJ2-7; CDR3aa: CASSSVEQYF
v_gene: TRBV7-3; j_gene: TRBJ1-1; CDR3aa: CASSSDRPNTEAFF
v_gene: TRBV5-5; j_gene: TRBJ1-1; CDR3aa: CASAENTEAFF
v_gene: TRBV5-6; j_gene: TRBJ1-3; CDR3aa: CASSLDLSSGNTIYF
v_gene: TRBV7-9; j_gene: TRBJ2-7; CDR3aa: CASSDRRGPRHEQYF
v_gene: TRBV5-1; j_gene: TRBJ2-2; CDR3aa: CASSLGLAGSVGELFF
v_gene: TRBV2; j_gene: TRBJ1-1; CDR3aa: CASRNRGSHMNTEAFF
v_gene: TRBV7-9; j_gene: TRBJ2-1; CDR3aa: CASSLGVALAGVGEQFF
v_gene: TRBV6-1; j_gene: TRBJ2-7; CDR3aa: CASSDSGGDIGEQYF
v_gene: TRBV30; j_gene: TRBJ2-7; CDR3aa: CAWSPGLADYEQYF
v_gene: TRBV7-9; j_gene: TRBJ2-7; CDR3aa: CASSLAGGPTVEQYF
v_gene: TRBV28; j_gene: TRBJ1-5; CDR3aa: CASSPTVRRTQHF
v_gene: TRBV19; j_gene: TRBJ1-4; CDR3aa: CASSKGQGEEKLFF
v_gene: TRBV18; j_gene: TRBJ1-4; CDR3aa: CASSLGSGDEKLFF
v_gene: TRBV6-1; j_gene: TRBJ1-2; CDR3aa: CASSETGPTYGYTF
v_gene: TRBV30; j_gene: TRBJ1-2; CDR3aa: CAWAGTGVGGYTF
v_gene: TRBV19; j_gene: TRBJ1-1; CDR3aa: CASSARQAPEAFF
v_gene: TRBV2; j_gene: TRBJ2-5; CDR3aa: CASSATSNAETQYF
v_gene: TRBV5-1; j_gene: TRBJ2-7; CDR3aa: CASSLGLTGAYEQYF
v_gene: TRBV6-2/TRBV6-3; j_gene: TRBJ1-1; CDR3aa: CASSLAGVRTEAFF
v_gene: TRBV7-9; j_gene: TRBJ1-2; CDR3aa: CASSLPGPTTGYTF
v_gene: TRBV5-4; j_gene: TRBJ1-4; CDR3aa: CASSLRVNEKLFF